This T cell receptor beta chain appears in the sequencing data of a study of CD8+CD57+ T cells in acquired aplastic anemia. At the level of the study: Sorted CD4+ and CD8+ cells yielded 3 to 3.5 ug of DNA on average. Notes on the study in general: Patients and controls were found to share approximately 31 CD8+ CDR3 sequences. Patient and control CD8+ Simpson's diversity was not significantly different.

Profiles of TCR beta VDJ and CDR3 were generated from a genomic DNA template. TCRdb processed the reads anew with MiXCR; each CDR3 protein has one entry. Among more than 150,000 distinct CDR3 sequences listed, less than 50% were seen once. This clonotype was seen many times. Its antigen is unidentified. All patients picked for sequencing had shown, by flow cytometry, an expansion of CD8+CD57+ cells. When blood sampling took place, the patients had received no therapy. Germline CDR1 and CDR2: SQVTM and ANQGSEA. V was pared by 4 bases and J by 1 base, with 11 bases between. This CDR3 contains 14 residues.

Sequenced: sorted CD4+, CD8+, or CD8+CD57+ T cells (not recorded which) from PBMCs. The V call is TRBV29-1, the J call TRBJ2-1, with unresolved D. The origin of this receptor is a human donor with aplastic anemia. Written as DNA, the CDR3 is TGCAGCGTTGCTCTCTTAGGGTCCTACAATGAGCAGTTCTTC. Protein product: CSVALLGSYNEQFF.